These T cell receptor beta chains were read from a single sample in a study of OX40 agonist ivuxolimab in advanced cancers. Clones were read by immunoSEQ multiplex PCR, and TCRdb kept only the in-frame ones, dropping some. The sample contains under 80,000 clones, 85% of which appear only once. The sample was CD4+ or CD8+ T cells sorted from blood, taken in a trial of the OX40 agonist ivuxolimab. The origin of the receptors is an adult with an advanced solid tumor such as melanoma, head and neck, liver or kidney cancer. Each CDR3 is given with its conserved first and last residue. Fields, in order: J gene, clone size, V gene, D gene, CDR3 protein, CDR3 DNA. A D gene is named only where the DNA matches it firmly. For some rows the clone size is stated as once, few or many, or as a class when expanded; others skip it.

J gene: TRBJ1-2; clone size: NA; V gene: TRBV19; D gene: TRBD1; CDR3 protein: CASRTGNGYGYTF; CDR3 DNA: TGTGCCAGTCGGACAGGGAACGGATATGGCTACACCTTC
J gene: TRBJ2-1; clone size: NA; V gene: TRBV11-3; D gene: NA; CDR3 protein: CASSFGGQTYNEQFF; CDR3 DNA: TGTGCCAGCAGCTTCGGAGGGCAAACCTACAATGAGCAGTTCTTC
J gene: TRBJ1-6; clone size: NA; V gene: TRBV5-1; D gene: NA; CDR3 protein: CASSSQDGDSPLHF; CDR3 DNA: TGCGCCAGCAGCTCCCAGGACGGGGATTCACCCCTCCACTTT
J gene: TRBJ2-7; clone size: NA; V gene: TRBV6-1; D gene: NA; CDR3 protein: CASIRNYEQYF; CDR3 DNA: TGTGCCAGCATCCGAAACTACGAGCAGTACTTC
J gene: TRBJ2-1; clone size: NA; V gene: TRBV7-3; D gene: NA; CDR3 protein: CASSLEGTYNEQFF; CDR3 DNA: TGTGCCAGCAGCTTAGAGGGTACCTACAATGAGCAGTTCTTC
J gene: TRBJ2-5; clone size: few; V gene: TRBV7-7; D gene: NA; CDR3 protein: CASSWGRAQETQYF; CDR3 DNA: TGTGCCAGCAGCTGGGGTAGGGCTCAAGAGACCCAGTACTTC
J gene: TRBJ2-1; clone size: NA; V gene: TRBV11-1; D gene: TRBD1; CDR3 protein: CASSRWGTGGNEQFF; CDR3 DNA: TGTGCCAGCAGCCGGTGGGGGACAGGGGGCAATGAGCAGTTCTTC
J gene: TRBJ1-1; clone size: NA; V gene: TRBV27; D gene: NA; CDR3 protein: CASNLKGERNTEAFF; CDR3 DNA: TGTGCCAGCAATCTTAAGGGCGAAAGGAACACTGAAGCTTTCTTT
J gene: TRBJ1-5; clone size: once; V gene: TRBV6-5; D gene: NA; CDR3 protein: CASSRQESLQPQHF; CDR3 DNA: TGTGCCAGCAGTCGACAGGAGTCACTACAGCCCCAGCATTTT
J gene: TRBJ1-6; clone size: NA; V gene: TRBV6-5; D gene: TRBD1; CDR3 protein: CASSYRGQSPLHF; CDR3 DNA: TGTGCCAGCAGCTACAGGGGGCAATCACCCCTCCACTTT
J gene: TRBJ1-5; clone size: NA; V gene: TRBV19; D gene: NA; CDR3 protein: CASTIPGLIGGNQPQHF; CDR3 DNA: TGTGCCAGTACCATACCTGGCCTCATCGGGGGAAATCAGCCCCAGCATTTT
J gene: TRBJ1-5; clone size: NA; V gene: TRBV6-5; D gene: NA; CDR3 protein: CASSYLSGYQPQHF; CDR3 DNA: TGTGCCAGCAGTTACTTGTCCGGGTATCAGCCCCAGCATTTT
J gene: TRBJ2-3; clone size: once; V gene: TRBV2; D gene: TRBD2; CDR3 protein: CASSDATSGRAFDTQYF; CDR3 DNA: TGTGCCAGCAGTGATGCGACTAGCGGGAGGGCCTTCGATACGCAGTATTTT
J gene: TRBJ1-2; clone size: NA; V gene: TRBV27; D gene: TRBD1; CDR3 protein: CASTGQGRGGYTF; CDR3 DNA: TGTGCCAGCACCGGACAGGGGAGGGGTGGCTACACCTTC
J gene: TRBJ1-2; clone size: NA; V gene: TRBV2; D gene: NA; CDR3 protein: CASSEEGSYGYTF; CDR3 DNA: TGTGCCAGCAGTGAAGAGGGCAGCTATGGCTACACCTTC
J gene: TRBJ2-7; clone size: NA; V gene: TRBV7-2; D gene: TRBD2; CDR3 protein: CASRLAGGPYEQYF; CDR3 DNA: TGTGCCAGCAGGCTAGCGGGGGGACCCTACGAGCAGTACTTC
J gene: TRBJ2-1; clone size: NA; V gene: TRBV7-9; D gene: TRBD2; CDR3 protein: CASSFPAVGLAGLYEQFF; CDR3 DNA: TGTGCCAGCAGCTTCCCGGCGGTGGGACTAGCGGGATTGTATGAGCAGTTCTTC
J gene: TRBJ2-1; clone size: NA; V gene: TRBV6-4; D gene: TRBD2; CDR3 protein: CASSQTSGYNEQFF; CDR3 DNA: TGTGCCAGCAGCCAGACTAGCGGTTACAATGAGCAGTTCTTC
J gene: TRBJ1-1; clone size: NA; V gene: TRBV14; D gene: NA; CDR3 protein: CASSQDRGGLVNTEAFF; CDR3 DNA: TGTGCCAGCAGCCAAGATCGGGGGGGGCTCGTGAACACTGAAGCTTTCTTT
J gene: TRBJ2-7; clone size: NA; V gene: TRBV11-2; D gene: NA; CDR3 protein: CASSLQDRTYF; CDR3 DNA: TGTGCCAGCAGCTTACAAGACCGAACGTACTTC
J gene: TRBJ2-7; clone size: many; V gene: TRBV7-3; D gene: NA; CDR3 protein: CASRSGESSYEQYF; CDR3 DNA: TGTGCCAGCAGGTCAGGGGAGAGCTCCTACGAGCAGTACTTC
J gene: TRBJ1-4; clone size: NA; V gene: TRBV7-8; D gene: NA; CDR3 protein: CASSRRGEAEKLFF; CDR3 DNA: TGTGCCAGCAGCCGTAGGGGGGAGGCCGAAAAACTGTTTTTT
J gene: TRBJ2-3; clone size: once; V gene: TRBV5-1; D gene: TRBD1; CDR3 protein: CASSPTGDTDTQYF; CDR3 DNA: TGCGCCAGCAGCCCGACAGGGGACACAGATACGCAGTATTTT
J gene: TRBJ1-4; clone size: NA; V gene: TRBV6-5; D gene: NA; CDR3 protein: CASSYRVLGEKLFF; CDR3 DNA: TGTGCCAGCAGTTACAGGGTCTTGGGTGAAAAACTGTTTTTT
J gene: TRBJ1-2; clone size: few; V gene: TRBV5-1; D gene: NA; CDR3 protein: CASSSRLGPVYGYTF; CDR3 DNA: TGCGCCAGCAGCTCGCGTCTGGGCCCCGTCTATGGCTACACCTTC
J gene: TRBJ2-5; clone size: once; V gene: TRBV13; D gene: NA; CDR3 protein: CASSLTGIQETQYF; CDR3 DNA: TGTGCCAGCAGCTTAACCGGGATACAAGAGACCCAGTACTTC
J gene: TRBJ2-7; clone size: NA; V gene: TRBV27; D gene: TRBD2; CDR3 protein: CASSTGLAVSYEQYF; CDR3 DNA: TGTGCCAGCAGTACGGGACTAGCAGTATCCTACGAGCAGTACTTC
J gene: TRBJ1-3; clone size: NA; V gene: TRBV4-2; D gene: NA; CDR3 protein: CASSQDGSNTIYF; CDR3 DNA: TGTGCCAGCAGCCAAGATGGTTCGAACACCATATATTTT
J gene: TRBJ1-5; clone size: NA; V gene: TRBV27; D gene: NA; CDR3 protein: CASSRNYRGNQPQHF; CDR3 DNA: TGTGCCAGCAGCCGTAATTACAGGGGCAATCAGCCCCAGCATTTT
J gene: TRBJ2-3; clone size: NA; V gene: TRBV9; D gene: TRBD1; CDR3 protein: CASSVSGQGTDTQYF; CDR3 DNA: TGTGCCAGCAGCGTTTCGGGACAGGGCACAGATACGCAGTATTTT
J gene: TRBJ2-2; clone size: NA; V gene: TRBV18; D gene: TRBD1; CDR3 protein: CASSSGTGWTGELFF; CDR3 DNA: TGTGCCAGCTCTTCCGGGACAGGGTGGACCGGGGAGCTGTTTTTT
J gene: TRBJ2-2; clone size: NA; V gene: TRBV27; D gene: NA; CDR3 protein: CASSLGRATGELFF; CDR3 DNA: TGTGCCAGCAGTTTGGGAAGGGCTACCGGGGAGCTGTTTTTT
J gene: TRBJ2-2; clone size: NA; V gene: TRBV7-2; D gene: NA; CDR3 protein: CASSHNPGRTSSTGELFF; CDR3 DNA: TGTGCCAGCAGCCATAATCCGGGACGGACATCTTCCACCGGGGAGCTGTTTTTT
J gene: TRBJ2-1; clone size: NA; V gene: TRBV10-2; D gene: NA; CDR3 protein: CASSSKTSSYNEQFF; CDR3 DNA: TGCGCCAGCAGCTCCAAGACTAGCTCCTACAATGAGCAGTTCTTC
J gene: TRBJ1-4; clone size: NA; V gene: TRBV29-1; D gene: NA; CDR3 protein: CSVGGRWEKLFF; CDR3 DNA: TGCAGCGTTGGGGGGAGGTGGGAAAAACTGTTTTTT
J gene: TRBJ2-7; clone size: NA; V gene: TRBV2; D gene: TRBD1; CDR3 protein: CASIWDSRYEQYF; CDR3 DNA: TGTGCCAGCATTTGGGACAGCCGATACGAGCAGTACTTC
J gene: TRBJ1-4; clone size: NA; V gene: TRBV4-1; D gene: NA; CDR3 protein: CASSQQGSNEKLFF; CDR3 DNA: TGCGCCAGCAGCCAACAGGGAAGTAATGAAAAACTGTTTTTT
J gene: TRBJ1-5; clone size: NA; V gene: TRBV7-2; D gene: NA; CDR3 protein: CASSLAGVENQPQHF; CDR3 DNA: TGTGCCAGCAGCTTGGCAGGGGTCGAGAACCAGCCCCAGCATTTT
J gene: TRBJ2-5; clone size: NA; V gene: TRBV4-1; D gene: TRBD2; CDR3 protein: CASSQAVAGGPTETQYF; CDR3 DNA: TGCGCCAGCAGCCAAGCGGTGGCGGGAGGGCCGACGGAGACCCAGTACTTC
J gene: TRBJ1-1; clone size: NA; V gene: TRBV7-3; D gene: NA; CDR3 protein: CASSALAGNTEAFF; CDR3 DNA: TGTGCCAGCAGCGCCCTGGCGGGGAACACTGAAGCTTTCTTT
J gene: TRBJ2-2; clone size: NA; V gene: TRBV5-1; D gene: NA; CDR3 protein: CASSLDGRVGGELFF; CDR3 DNA: TGCGCCAGCAGCTTGGATGGCAGGGTGGGCGGGGAGCTGTTTTTT
J gene: TRBJ2-7; clone size: once; V gene: TRBV27; D gene: NA; CDR3 protein: CASSRDQVAEQYF; CDR3 DNA: TGTGCCAGCAGTCGAGACCAGGTAGCCGAGCAGTACTTC
J gene: TRBJ2-7; clone size: NA; V gene: TRBV19; D gene: TRBD2; CDR3 protein: CASSPQGGEQYF; CDR3 DNA: TGTGCCAGTAGTCCGCAGGGAGGGGAGCAGTACTTC